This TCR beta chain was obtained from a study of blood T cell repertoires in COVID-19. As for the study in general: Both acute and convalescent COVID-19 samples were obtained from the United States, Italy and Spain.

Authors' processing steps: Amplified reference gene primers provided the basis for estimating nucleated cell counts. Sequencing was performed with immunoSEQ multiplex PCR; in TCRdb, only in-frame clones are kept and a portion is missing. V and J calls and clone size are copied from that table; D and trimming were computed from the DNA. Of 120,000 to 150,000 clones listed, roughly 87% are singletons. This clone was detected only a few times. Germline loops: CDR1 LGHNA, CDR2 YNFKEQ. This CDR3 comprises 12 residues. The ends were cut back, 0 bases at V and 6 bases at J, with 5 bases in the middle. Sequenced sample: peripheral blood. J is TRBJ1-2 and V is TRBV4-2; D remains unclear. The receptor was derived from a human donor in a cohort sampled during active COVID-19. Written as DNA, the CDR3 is TGTGCCAGCAGCCAAGAATATGATGGCTACACCTTC. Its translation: CASSQEYDGYTF.